These 12 T cell receptor beta chains originate from one sample sequenced in a study of blood T cells in healthy people across ages. A sample-barcoded 5' primer and a J-beta primer mix were used in a second PCR of about 7 to 11 cycles. TCRdb used MiXCR to reprocess the 5' RACE reads, holding one entry per CDR3 protein. The table lists over a million distinct CDR3 sequences, around 39% of them singletons. The specimen sequenced was blood. All receptors derive from a woman younger than 30 in good health.

The chain is built from TRBV6-5 and TRBJ2-7, with 13 bases matching TRBD2. This CDR3 is built from 19 residues. V lost 4 bases to trimming and J lost 3 bases; unmatched junction nucleotides: 15. Germline-derived CDR1 and CDR2 are MNHEY and SVGAGI. The CDR3 bases are TGTGCCAGCAGTTCCCGCCTAAGGACTAGCGGGAGCCTTGGCTACGAGCAGTACTTC. Encoded protein: CASSSRLRTSGSLGYEQYF.

The chain carries TRBV4-1 and TRBJ2-1; TRBD2 matches at 11 bases. The ends lost 3 bases at V and 8 bases at J; junction bases unmatched: 6. Germline loops: CDR1 MGHRA, CDR2 YSYEKL. CDR3 length equals 15 residues. CDR3 residues: CASSQRLAGGYEQFF. In DNA form, the CDR3 reads TGCGCCAGCAGCCAGAGGCTAGCGGGGGGCTATGAGCAGTTCTTC.

The chain employs TRBV6-5 and TRBJ2-5, with D maybe TRBD1 (6 bases). V dropped 6 bases and J dropped 2 bases, with 13 bases sitting between them. This CDR3 is 14 amino acids long. The germline gives CDR1 MNHEY, CDR2 SVGAGI. The CDR3: CASRVGQSQETQYF. DNA of the CDR3: TGTGCCAGCAGGGTAGGACAGTCACAAGAGACCCAGTACTTC.

This clonotype was observed a few times. V gene TRBV12-3 or TRBV12-4 combines with J gene TRBJ2-7; 10 positions match TRBD2. With V trimmed by 8 bases and J by 4 bases, 11 bases remained unmatched. The CDR3 extends over 15 amino acids. The CDR3 loop reads CASSREASGRYEQYF. The CDR3 region has the DNA TGTGCCAGCTCCCGCGAGGCTAGCGGGAGATACGAGCAGTACTTC.

J is TRBJ1-2 and V is TRBV15, with TRBD1 matching 9 bases. The CDR3 totals 12 residues. The V gene end was trimmed by 8 bases and the J gene end by 5 bases; junction bases not matched to a gene: 3. From germline, CDR1 is LNHNV and CDR2 YYDKDF (reference sequence). CDR3 region: CATPQGAYGYTF. The CDR3 nucleotides are TGTGCCACCCCACAGGGGGCATATGGCTACACCTTC.

With regard to this clonotype: At one end the junction does not follow the germline gene, possibly because of a read error. The chain employs TRBV6-5 and TRBJ2-1, with 8 bases lining up with TRBD2. CDR1 MNHEY and CDR2 SVGAGI come from the germline V gene. The CDR3 is 15 amino acids. The CDR3 bases are TGTGGCAGCAGTCCGGGACGAGCGGGAGCGCGTGAGCAGTTCTTC. Encoded protein: CGSSPGRAGAREQFF.

The genes are TRBV6-1 and TRBJ2-1; D unresolved. This CDR3 region has 16 residues. CDR1 is MNHNS, CDR2 SASEGT, per germline. V was pared by 2 bases and J by 2 bases, with 13 bases between. CDR3 in amino acids: CASSEPTGVTYNEQFF. CDR3 nucleotide sequence: TGTGCCAGCAGTGAACCCACTGGAGTTACCTACAATGAGCAGTTCTTC.

The chain couples TRBV4-1 to TRBJ2-3; 9 positions agree with TRBD2. V lost 0 bases, J lost 8 bases, and 9 bases stayed unmatched. This CDR3 contains 16 residues. Germline V CDR1 and CDR2: MGHRA, YSYEKL. The CDR3, as DNA: TGCGCCAGCAGCCAAGAGGTAAGAGCGGGAGGACCTACGCAGTATTTT. The encoded protein is CASSQEVRAGGPTQYF.

The J gene is TRBJ2-6, the V gene TRBV4-1, with 8 positions matching TRBD1. The CDR3 contains 19 residues. The trim removed 2 bases at V and 0 bases at J, leaving 9 bases unmatched. The germline CDR1 and CDR2 sequences are MGHRA and YSYEKL. In DNA, the CDR3 is TGCGCCAGCAGCCAAAAAACAGGGGGATCCTCCTCTGGGGCCAACGTCCTGACTTTC. Amino acid sequence: CASSQKTGGSSSGANVLTF.

This clonotype was seen repeatedly, ten times or more. The chain carries TRBV6-1 and TRBJ2-7; D unresolved. Germline CDR1 and CDR2: MNHNS and SASEGT. The CDR3 contains 11 residues. Between the trimmed V and J ends, which lost 6 bases and 0 bases, there was a span of 3 bases. The CDR3 protein is CASSGSYEQYF. DNA for the CDR3: TGTGCCAGCAGCGGCTCCTACGAGCAGTACTTC.

Ten or more counts support this clonotype. For the CDR3, the DNA is TGTGCCAGCAGCTTAGCGATGTCGACTTCCGGGGCAGATACGCAGTATTTT. This codes for CASSLAMSTSGADTQYF. V gene TRBV7-2 combines with J gene TRBJ2-3; tentatively, D is TRBD2 (5 bases). Between the trimmed V and J ends, which lost 0 bases and 4 bases, there was a span of 17 bases. Germline V gene sequence: CDR1 SGHTA, CDR2 FQGNSA. The CDR3 is 17 amino acids. Full variable domain (rest looked up from reference TRBV7-2 and TRBJ2-3): GAGVSQSPSNKVTEKGKDVELRCDPISGHTALYWYRQSLGQGLEFLIYFQGNSAPDKSGLPSDRFSAERTGGSVSTLTIQRTQQEDSAVYLCASSLAMSTSGADTQYFGPGTRLTVL.

This CDR3 reads CATCDHPGLYGYTF. CDR3 sequence (DNA): TGTGCCACCTGTGACCATCCGGGACTCTATGGCTACACCTTC. This sequence joins TRBV10-3 and TRBJ1-2; perhaps TRBD1 as D (5 bases). The CDR3 runs 14 residues. Germline loops: CDR1 ENHRY, CDR2 SYGVKD. V was pared by 10 bases and J by 4 bases, with 19 bases between.